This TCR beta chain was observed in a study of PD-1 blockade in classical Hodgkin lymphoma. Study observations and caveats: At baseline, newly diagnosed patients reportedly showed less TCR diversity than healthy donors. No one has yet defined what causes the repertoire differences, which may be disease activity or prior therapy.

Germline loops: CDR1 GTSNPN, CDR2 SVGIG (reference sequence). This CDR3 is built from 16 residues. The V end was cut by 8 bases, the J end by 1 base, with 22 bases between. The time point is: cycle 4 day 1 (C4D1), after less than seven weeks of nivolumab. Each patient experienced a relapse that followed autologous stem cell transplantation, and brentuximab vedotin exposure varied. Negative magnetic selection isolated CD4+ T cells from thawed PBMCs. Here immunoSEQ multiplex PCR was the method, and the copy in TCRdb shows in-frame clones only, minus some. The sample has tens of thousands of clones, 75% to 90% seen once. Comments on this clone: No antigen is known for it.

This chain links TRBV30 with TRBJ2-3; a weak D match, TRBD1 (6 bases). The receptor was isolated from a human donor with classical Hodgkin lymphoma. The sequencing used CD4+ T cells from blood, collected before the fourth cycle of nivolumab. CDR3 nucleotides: TGTGCCCTGGAAAGACCAGGGGTGGGGGGCACAGATACGCAGTATTTT. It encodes CALERPGVGGTDTQYF.